Each of the 14 T cell receptor beta chains below was sequenced from the same sample in a study of T cell clonality in common variable immunodeficiency. Study findings and constraints: In common variable immunodeficiency, TCR beta chains reportedly carried fewer deletions and N-nucleotide insertions.

Method: immunoSEQ multiplex PCR; TCRdb's copy keeps in-frame clones and lacks some. There are 20,000 or so clones in the sample, none observed a single time. These receptors have no known antigen. Sequenced: peripheral blood mononuclear cells. The receptors here all came from a human donor with common variable immunodeficiency.

There are many counts of this clone. The CDR3 extends 3 residues past the end of the read, so its final part is completed from the germline J gene. V is TRBV19 and J is TRBJ2-6; D is perhaps TRBD1 (5 bases). This CDR3 contains 15 residues. CDR1 and CDR2 (germline): LNHDA, SQIVND (reference sequence). V was cut by 11 bases and J by 0 bases, with 14 bases left in between. Partial CDR3 DNA: TGTGCCTGCCAGGGTGCAAGCTCTGGGGCCAACGTC. Its translation: CACQGASSGANV. The full CDR3 sequence reads CACQGASSGANVLTF.

The table lists this clone with many counts. The observed sequence ends 3 residues before the CDR3 terminus, with the missing tail filled in from the germline J gene. The V gene is TRBV20-1, the J gene TRBJ2-3; TRBD1 matches 9 bases. CDR1 DFQATT and CDR2 SNEGSKA come from the germline V gene (reference sequence). Germline trimming cut 5 bases from V and 4 bases from J; bases unmatched to any gene: 13. CDR3 length: 16 amino acids. The covered CDR3 bases are TGCAGTGCTTTGAGGGACGACAGGGGGAGAGCAGATACG. Its translation: CSALRDDRGRADT. The entire CDR3 protein is CSALRDDRGRADTQYF.

This clone was picked up many times. The read halts 3 residues ahead of the CDR3 end, with the missing end drawn from the germline J gene. The rearrangement uses TRBV15 and TRBJ2-7, with 8 bases fitting TRBD1. Germline V CDR1 and CDR2: LNHNV, YYDKDF (reference sequence). V lost 10 bases to trimming and J lost 6 bases; unmatched junction nucleotides: 5. The CDR3 has 11 amino acids. CDR3 residues: CASGQGFEQYF. The covered CDR3 bases are TGTGCCAGCGGACAGGGTTTCGAG.

This clone was picked up many times. The read falls 3 residues short of the CDR3 end, and the missing part is taken from the germline J gene. This chain links TRBV7-3 with TRBJ2-6; D gene ambiguous. The CDR3 totals 13 residues. Germline values: CDR1 SGHTA, CDR2 FQGTGA. Deletions cut 5 bases from V and 0 bases from J, with 2 bases between. CDR3 sequence reads: CASSHSGANVLTF. The sequenced CDR3 bases are TGTGCCAGCAGCCACTCTGGGGCCAACGTC.

This clone was seen ten or more times. The CDR3 region is CASSWSETGVFYEQYF. CDR3 DNA (partial): TGTGCCAGTAGTTGGTCCGAGACAGGGGTATTCTACGAG. The chain employs TRBV19 and TRBJ2-7, with TRBD1 identical over 8 bases. The read is 3 residues too short to cover the CDR3 end, so that end is filled in from the germline J gene. The CDR3 consists of 16 residues. V dropped 5 bases and J dropped 3; count of bases not matched to a gene: 12. CDR1 LNHDA and CDR2 SQIVND come from the germline V gene (reference sequence). The whole variable domain, filled in from reference TRBV19 and TRBJ2-7, reads DGGITQSPKYLFRKEGQNVTLSCEQNLNHDAMYWYRQDPGQGLRLIYYSQIVNDFQKGDIAEGYSVSREKKESFPLTVTSAQKNPTAFYLCASSWSETGVFYEQYFGPGTRLTVT.

This clone was counted at least ten times. The CDR3 end lies 3 residues beyond the end of the read and is filled in from the germline J gene. The V call is TRBV6-1, the J call TRBJ2-7, with D possibly TRBD1 on 6 matching bases. Trimming removed 2 bases at V and 2 bases at J, with 13 bases between. Germline V gene sequence: CDR1 MNHNS, CDR2 SASEGT. The CDR3 runs to 15 residues. The CDR3 DNA, read in part, is TGTGCCAGCAGTGAATACGGAAGGACAGCCTACGAG. Its protein product is CASSEYGRTAYE. The CDR3 in its entirety is CASSEYGRTAYEQYF.

There are many counts of this clone. The CDR3 extends 3 residues past the end of the read, so its final part is completed from the germline J gene. The chain uses TRBV7-8 and TRBJ2-2; 8 bases map to TRBD2. This CDR3 contains 17 residues. Germline V lookup: CDR1 SGHVS, CDR2 FQNEAQ. The V segment lost 1 base and the J segment 0 bases; nucleotides outside the gene matches: 4. The CDR3 sequence: CASSLGRGGTNTGELFF. The sequenced part of the CDR3 DNA is TGTGCCAGCAGCTTAGGCCGGGGGGGTACGAACACCGGGGAG.

This clone came up many times. With the read ending 3 residues before the CDR3 end, the germline J gene is used to fill in that end. The V call is TRBV29-1, the J call TRBJ1-1, with 7 bases identical to TRBD1. The CDR3 consists of 12 residues. Per germline, CDR1 SQVTM and CDR2 ANQGSEA. The J segment lost 0 bases and the V segment lost 7 bases, leaving 2 bases of the junction unmatched. CDR3 loop: CSGGQLNTEAFF. The CDR3 DNA, read in part, is TGCAGCGGGGGACAGTTGAACACTGAA.

This clone was seen ten or more times. The read falls 3 residues short of the CDR3 end, and the missing part is taken from the germline J gene. The chain combines TRBV6-1 with TRBJ2-1, with 8 bases that match TRBD2. There are 15 residues in the CDR3. The V gene end was trimmed by 4 bases and the J gene end by 4 bases; junction bases not matched to a gene: 6. CDR1 is MNHNS and CDR2 is SASEGT in the germline V gene. The CDR3: CASSGPGTRYNEQFF. The CDR3 DNA, read in part, is TGTGCCAGCAGTGGCCCCGGGACTAGGTACAATGAG.

There are a few counts of this clone. Sequencing ends 3 residues short of the CDR3 end; the germline J gene provides the rest. This chain joins TRBV5-1 and TRBJ1-5, with TRBD1 matching over 9 bases. V lost 1 base, J lost 2 bases, and 1 base stayed unmatched. CDR3 length: 15 residues. Germline loops: CDR1 SGHRS, CDR2 YFSETQ. The CDR3 spells CASSLTGGGNQPQHF. CDR3 bases read: TGCGCCAGCAGCTTGACAGGGGGCGGCAATCAGCCC.

Judged by abundance, this clone is medium-sized. The read ends 3 residues early relative to the CDR3; the germline J gene fills the gap. This chain uses TRBV18 with TRBJ2-1, with 7 nucleotides matching TRBD2. The V segment lost 2 bases and the J segment 4 bases; nucleotides outside the gene matches: 2. CDR1 and CDR2 (germline): KGHSH, LQKENI. The CDR3 has 14 amino acids. The CDR3 is CASSPGTTYNEQFF. CDR3 bases read: TGTGCCAGCTCACCAGGGACTACATACAATGAG. Using reference TRBV18 and TRBJ2-1 for the parts outside the CDR3, the full variable domain is NAGVMQNPRHLVRRRGQEARLRCSPMKGHSHVYWYRQLPEEGLKFMVYLQKENIIDESGMPKERFSAEFPKEGPSILRIQQVVRGDSAAYFCASSPGTTYNEQFFGPGTRLTVL.

The sequenced CDR3 bases are TGCAGTGCCCCCCCAGGGAGACGGTTGAACACTGAA. Translating it yields CSAPPGRRLNTE. The whole CDR3 protein is CSAPPGRRLNTEAFF. This sequence joins TRBV20-1 and TRBJ1-1; D may be TRBD1 (5 bases). The CDR3 extends 3 residues past the end of the read, so its final part is completed from the germline J gene. The CDR3 has 15 residues. Germline assignment: CDR1 DFQATT and CDR2 SNEGSKA (reference sequence). V was shortened by 6 bases and J by 0 bases, with 17 bases between the two germline ends.

With regard to this clone: The missing CDR3 end, 3 residues past where the read stops, is filled in from the germline J gene. V usage is TRBV2 and J usage is TRBJ1-2, with a tentative D call TRBD1 (6 bases). The germline CDR1 and CDR2 sequences are SNHLY and FYNNEI. The ends were cut back, 4 bases at V and 1 base at J, with 7 bases in the middle. The CDR3 loop spans 13 amino acids. The CDR3 here is CASSAGVNYGYTF. CDR3 DNA, as far as it was read: TGTGCCAGCAGTGCAGGGGTTAACTATGGC.

This clone was recorded at least ten times. The CDR3 is cut off 3 residues early in the read; its end comes from the germline J gene. The chain links TRBV10-1 to TRBJ2-5; D is uncertain. The germline CDR1 and CDR2 sequences are WNHNN and SYGVQD (reference sequence). This CDR3 spans 15 amino acids. The ends were cut back, 3 bases at V and 1 base at J, with 12 bases in the middle. The CDR3 spells CASSDTSTAQETQYF. The DNA read from the CDR3 is TGCGCCAGCAGTGATACCTCGACTGCCCAAGAGACC.